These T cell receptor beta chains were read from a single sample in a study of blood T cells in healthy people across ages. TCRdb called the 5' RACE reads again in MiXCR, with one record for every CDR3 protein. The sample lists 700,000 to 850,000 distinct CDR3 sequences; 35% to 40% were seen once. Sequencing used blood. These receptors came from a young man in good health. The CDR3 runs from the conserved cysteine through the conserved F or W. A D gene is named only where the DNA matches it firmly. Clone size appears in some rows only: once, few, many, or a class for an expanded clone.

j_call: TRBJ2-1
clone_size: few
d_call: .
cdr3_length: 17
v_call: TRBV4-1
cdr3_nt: TGCGCCAGCAGCCTCGAGCGTTCGGGGACTCATTACAATGAGCAGTTCTTC
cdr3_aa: CASSLERSGTHYNEQFF

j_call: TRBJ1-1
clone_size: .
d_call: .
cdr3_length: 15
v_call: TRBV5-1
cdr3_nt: TGCGCCAGCAGCCCCCTGGCCGGACGGACCAGTGAAGCTTTCTTT
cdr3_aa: CASSPLAGRTSEAFF

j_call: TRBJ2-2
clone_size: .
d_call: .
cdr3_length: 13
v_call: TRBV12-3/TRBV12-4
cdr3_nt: TGTGCCAGCAAAGGGCCGAACACCGGGAAGCTGTTTTTT
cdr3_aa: CASKGPNTGKLFF

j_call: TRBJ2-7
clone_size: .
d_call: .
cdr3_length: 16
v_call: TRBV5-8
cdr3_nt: TGTGCCAGCAGCGTCCACCCGGGACTCTCCTACAATGAGCAGTACTTC
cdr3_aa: CASSVHPGLSYNEQYF

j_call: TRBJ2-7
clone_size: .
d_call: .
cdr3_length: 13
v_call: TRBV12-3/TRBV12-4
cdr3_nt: TGTGCCAGTAGTTTCTCCGCAGGTTACGAGCAGTACTTC
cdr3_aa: CASSFSAGYEQYF

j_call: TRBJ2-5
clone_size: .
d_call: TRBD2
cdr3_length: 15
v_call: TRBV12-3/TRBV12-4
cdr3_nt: TGTGCCAGCATTATTAGCGGGGGGCCCAAAGAGACCCAGTACTTC
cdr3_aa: CASIISGGPKETQYF

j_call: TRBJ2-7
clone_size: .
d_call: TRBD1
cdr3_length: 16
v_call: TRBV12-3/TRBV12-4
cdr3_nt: TGTGCCAGCAGTTTAGTCCGGGACAGGGCTCGGTACGAGCAGTACTTC
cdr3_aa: CASSLVRDRARYEQYF

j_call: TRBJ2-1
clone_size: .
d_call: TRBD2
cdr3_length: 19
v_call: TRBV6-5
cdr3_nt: TGTGCCAGCAGTTACCCACGGGAGACGGCGGGGGGACGCTACAATGAGCAGTTCTTC
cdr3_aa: CASSYPRETAGGRYNEQFF

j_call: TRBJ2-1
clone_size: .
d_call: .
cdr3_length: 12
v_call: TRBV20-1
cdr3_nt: TGCAGTGCCTTTACCTCTAGCAATGAGCAGTTCTTC
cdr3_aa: CSAFTSSNEQFF

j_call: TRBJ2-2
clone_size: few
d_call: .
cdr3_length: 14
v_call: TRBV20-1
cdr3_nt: TGCAGTGCTAGTCAACAGGGCGCCACCGGGGAGCTGTTTTTT
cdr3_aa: CSASQQGATGELFF

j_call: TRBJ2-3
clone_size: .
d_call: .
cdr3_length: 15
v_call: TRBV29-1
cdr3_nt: TGCAGCGTTGTCAGGACAGGAGGGTCTACAGATACGCAGTATTTT
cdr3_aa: CSVVRTGGSTDTQYF

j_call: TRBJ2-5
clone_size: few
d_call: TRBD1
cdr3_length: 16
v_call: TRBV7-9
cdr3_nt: TGTGCCAGCAGCCTACTCGGGACAGGGGCTGGGGAGACCCAGTACTTC
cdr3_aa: CASSLLGTGAGETQYF

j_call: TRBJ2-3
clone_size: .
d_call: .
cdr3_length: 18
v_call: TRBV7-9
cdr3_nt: TGTGCCAGCAGCGGAAAAGGACGGGTGGGGGTCTTTGCTGATACGCAGTATTTT
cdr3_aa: CASSGKGRVGVFADTQYF

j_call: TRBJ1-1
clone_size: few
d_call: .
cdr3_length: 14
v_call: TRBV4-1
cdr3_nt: TGCGCCAGCAGCCGAACGACAGGGAACACTGAAGCTTTCTTT
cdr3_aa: CASSRTTGNTEAFF

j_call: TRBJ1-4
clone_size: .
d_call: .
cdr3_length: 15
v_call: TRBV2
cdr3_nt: TGTGCCAGCAGCTATACGGAGCACAAACATGAAAAACTGTTTTTT
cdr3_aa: CASSYTEHKHEKLFF

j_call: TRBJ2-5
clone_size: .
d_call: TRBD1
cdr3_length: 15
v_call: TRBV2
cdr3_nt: TGTGCCAGCAGTGGAGCCCGGACAGGGCAAGAGACCCAGTACTTC
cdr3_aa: CASSGARTGQETQYF

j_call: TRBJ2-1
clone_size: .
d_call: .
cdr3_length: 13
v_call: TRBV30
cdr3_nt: TGTGCCTGGAGTGGCTCGGGTCACAATGAGCAGTTCTTC
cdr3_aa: CAWSGSGHNEQFF

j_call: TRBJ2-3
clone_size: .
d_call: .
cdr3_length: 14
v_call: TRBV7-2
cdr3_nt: TGTGCCAGCAGCTTAGGTCTGATCGCAGATACGCAGTATTTT
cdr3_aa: CASSLGLIADTQYF

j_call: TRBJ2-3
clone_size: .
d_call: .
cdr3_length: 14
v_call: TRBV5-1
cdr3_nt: TGCGCCAGCAGCCTGACCGGGTCCCCAGATACGCAGTATTTT
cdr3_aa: CASSLTGSPDTQYF

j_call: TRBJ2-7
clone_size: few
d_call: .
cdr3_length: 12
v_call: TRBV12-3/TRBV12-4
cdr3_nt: TGTGCCAGCAGTTATGATCCGTTTGGGCAGTACTTC
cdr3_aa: CASSYDPFGQYF

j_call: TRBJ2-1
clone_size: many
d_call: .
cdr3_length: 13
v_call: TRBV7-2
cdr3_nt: TGTGCCAGCATCCCCCATTATTACAATGAGCAGTTCTTC
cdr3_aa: CASIPHYYNEQFF

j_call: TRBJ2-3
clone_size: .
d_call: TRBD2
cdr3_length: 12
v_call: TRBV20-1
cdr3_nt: TGCAGTGCTGCCGTAGCGGGGATGGCGCAGTATTTT
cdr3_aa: CSAAVAGMAQYF

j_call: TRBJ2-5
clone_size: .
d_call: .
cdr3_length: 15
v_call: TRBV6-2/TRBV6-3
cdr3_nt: TGTGCCAGCAGTTACCCCAGGGCCTGGATAGAGACCCAGTACTTC
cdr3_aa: CASSYPRAWIETQYF

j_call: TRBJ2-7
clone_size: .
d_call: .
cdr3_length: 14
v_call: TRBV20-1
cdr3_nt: TGCAGTGCTAGTGTCGCAGTGGGGACGCGCGAGCAGTACTTC
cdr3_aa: CSASVAVGTREQYF

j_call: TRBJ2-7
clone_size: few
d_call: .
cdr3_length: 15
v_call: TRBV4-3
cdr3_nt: TGCGCCAGCAGCCCCGGCCTGGACGGGACCTACGAGCAGTACTTC
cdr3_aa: CASSPGLDGTYEQYF

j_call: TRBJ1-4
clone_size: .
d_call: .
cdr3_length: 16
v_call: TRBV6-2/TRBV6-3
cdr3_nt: TGTGCCAGCAGCGATCTAACCGGGCAGGGATTTGTAAAACTGTTTTTT
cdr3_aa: CASSDLTGQGFVKLFF

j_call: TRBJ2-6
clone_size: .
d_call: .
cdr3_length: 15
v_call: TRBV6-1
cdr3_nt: TGTGCCAGCAACAACGGGCACTCTGGGGCCAACGTCCTGACTTTC
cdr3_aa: CASNNGHSGANVLTF

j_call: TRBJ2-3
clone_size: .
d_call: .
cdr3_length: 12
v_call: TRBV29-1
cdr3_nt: TGCAGCGGGGTGGAGGGCACAGATACGCAGTATTTT
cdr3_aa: CSGVEGTDTQYF

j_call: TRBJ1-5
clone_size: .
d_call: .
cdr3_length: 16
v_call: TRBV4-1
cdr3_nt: TGCGCCAGCAGCCTCAACGCCGGTGGGGGATCTCAGCCCCAGCATTTT
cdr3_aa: CASSLNAGGGSQPQHF

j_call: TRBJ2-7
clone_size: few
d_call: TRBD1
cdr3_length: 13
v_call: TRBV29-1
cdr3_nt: TGCAGCGGAGACAGGGGCTCCTACAATGAGCAGTACTTC
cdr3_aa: CSGDRGSYNEQYF

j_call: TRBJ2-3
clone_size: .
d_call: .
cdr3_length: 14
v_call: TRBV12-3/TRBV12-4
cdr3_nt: TGTGCCAGCACTTCGTCGGTTAGCGCAGATACGCAGTATTTT
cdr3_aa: CASTSSVSADTQYF

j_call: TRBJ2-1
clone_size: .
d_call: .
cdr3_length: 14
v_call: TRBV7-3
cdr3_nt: TGTGCCAGCAGCTCGGCGGGAATTATGCATGAGCAGTTCTTC
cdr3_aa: CASSSAGIMHEQFF

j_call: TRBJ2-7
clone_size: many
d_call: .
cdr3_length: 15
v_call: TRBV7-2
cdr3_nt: TGTGCCAGCAGCTTTCCCCCTATGAGCTCCTACGAGCAGTACTTC
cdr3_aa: CASSFPPMSSYEQYF

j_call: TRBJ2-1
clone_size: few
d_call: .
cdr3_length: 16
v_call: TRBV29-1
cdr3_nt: TGCAGCGTTGACAACCCCAACCGGACGGTTTACAATGAGCAGTTCTTC
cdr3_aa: CSVDNPNRTVYNEQFF

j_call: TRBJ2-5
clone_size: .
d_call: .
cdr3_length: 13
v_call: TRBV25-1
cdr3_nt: TGTGCCAGCCCTCGCCTTGGGTCCAATGAGCAGTACTTC
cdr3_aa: CASPRLGSNEQYF

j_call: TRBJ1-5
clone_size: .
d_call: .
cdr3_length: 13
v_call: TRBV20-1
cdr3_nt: TGCAGTGCTAGAGGACCAATCGCTCAGCCCCAGCATTTT
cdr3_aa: CSARGPIAQPQHF

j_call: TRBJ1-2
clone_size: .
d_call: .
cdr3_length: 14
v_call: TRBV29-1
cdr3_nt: TGCAGCGTTGCGGACTGCAGGGGTGGCTATGGCTACACCTTC
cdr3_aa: CSVADCRGGYGYTF

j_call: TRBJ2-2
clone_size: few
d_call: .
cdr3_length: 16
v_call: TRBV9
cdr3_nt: TGTGCCAGCAGCGTAGGAGGGGGGCTGAACACCGGGGAGCTGTTTTTT
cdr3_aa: CASSVGGGLNTGELFF

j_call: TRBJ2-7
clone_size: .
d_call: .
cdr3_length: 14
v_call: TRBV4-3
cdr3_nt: TGCGCCAGCAGCCTTATCAGGGGGCGGGGGGAGCAGTACTTC
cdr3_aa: CASSLIRGRGEQYF

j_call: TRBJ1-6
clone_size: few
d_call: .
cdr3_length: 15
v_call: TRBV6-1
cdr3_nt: TGTGCCAGCAGTGCCAACCGGAGGCCCAATTCACCCCTCCACTTT
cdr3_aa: CASSANRRPNSPLHF

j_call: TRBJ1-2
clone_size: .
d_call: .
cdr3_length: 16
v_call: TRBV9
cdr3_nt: TGTGCCAGCAGCGTAGTTGTCGCCCCTCGGGCCTATGGCTACACCTTC
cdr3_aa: CASSVVVAPRAYGYTF

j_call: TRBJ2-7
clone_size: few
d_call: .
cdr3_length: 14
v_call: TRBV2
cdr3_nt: TGTGCCAGCAGTAGCACTTGGAGCTCCTACGAGCAGTACTTC
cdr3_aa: CASSSTWSSYEQYF

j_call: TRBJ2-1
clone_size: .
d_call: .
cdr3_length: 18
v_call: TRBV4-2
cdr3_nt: TGTGCCAGCAGCCGCCAAACCAGCGAAGGCCTCTCCTACAATGAGCAGTTCTTC
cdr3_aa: CASSRQTSEGLSYNEQFF

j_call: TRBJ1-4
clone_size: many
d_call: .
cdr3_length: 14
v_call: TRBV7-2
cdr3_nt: TGTGCCAGCAGCGCGGGACTGGGGAGCGAAAAACTGTTTTTT
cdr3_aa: CASSAGLGSEKLFF

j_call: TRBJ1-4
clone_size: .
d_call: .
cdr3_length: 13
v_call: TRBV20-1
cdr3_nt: TGCAGTGCCTCCGTAGGGGTAGATGAAAAACTGTTTTTT
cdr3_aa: CSASVGVDEKLFF

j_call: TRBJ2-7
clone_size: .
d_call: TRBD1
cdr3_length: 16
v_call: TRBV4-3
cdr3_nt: TGCGCCAGCAGCCAAGATCTAACAGGGGAAAACTACGAGCAGTACTTC
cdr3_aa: CASSQDLTGENYEQYF

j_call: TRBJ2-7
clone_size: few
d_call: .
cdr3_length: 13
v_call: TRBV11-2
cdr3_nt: TGTGCCAGCAATAGAAATCCTAACTACGAGCAGTACTTC
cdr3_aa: CASNRNPNYEQYF

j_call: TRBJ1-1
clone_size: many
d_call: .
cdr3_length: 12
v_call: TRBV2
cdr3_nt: TGTGCCAGCACGCGGGTTAACACTGAAGCTTTCTTT
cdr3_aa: CASTRVNTEAFF

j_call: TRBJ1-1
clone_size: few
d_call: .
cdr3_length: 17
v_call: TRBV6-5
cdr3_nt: TGTGCCAGCAGTTACGGGATCCCAAGAAATAAGAACACTGAAGCTTTCTTT
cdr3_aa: CASSYGIPRNKNTEAFF

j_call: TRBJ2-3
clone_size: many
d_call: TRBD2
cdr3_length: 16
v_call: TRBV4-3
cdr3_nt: TGCGCCAGCAGTCGACAAAGGACTAGCGGGCCAGATACGCAGTATTTT
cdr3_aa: CASSRQRTSGPDTQYF

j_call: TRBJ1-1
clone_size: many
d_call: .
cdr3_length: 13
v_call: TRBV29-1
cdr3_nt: TGCAGCGTTGAAGAGCTACGGGGCACTGAAGCTTTCTTT
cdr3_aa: CSVEELRGTEAFF

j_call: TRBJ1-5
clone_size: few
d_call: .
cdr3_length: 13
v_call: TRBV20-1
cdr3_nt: TGCAGTGCTAGTTACAGTGAAAATCAGCCCCAGCATTTT
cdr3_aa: CSASYSENQPQHF

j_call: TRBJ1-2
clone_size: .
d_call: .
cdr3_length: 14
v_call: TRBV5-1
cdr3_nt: TGCGCCAGCAGCAGGGACGGGCAGAGTTATGGCTACACCTTC
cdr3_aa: CASSRDGQSYGYTF

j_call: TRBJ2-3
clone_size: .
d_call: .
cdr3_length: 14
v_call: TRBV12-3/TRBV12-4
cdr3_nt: TGTGCCAGCAGCCCTCCGGTGGGGGCAGATACGCAGTATTTT
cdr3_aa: CASSPPVGADTQYF